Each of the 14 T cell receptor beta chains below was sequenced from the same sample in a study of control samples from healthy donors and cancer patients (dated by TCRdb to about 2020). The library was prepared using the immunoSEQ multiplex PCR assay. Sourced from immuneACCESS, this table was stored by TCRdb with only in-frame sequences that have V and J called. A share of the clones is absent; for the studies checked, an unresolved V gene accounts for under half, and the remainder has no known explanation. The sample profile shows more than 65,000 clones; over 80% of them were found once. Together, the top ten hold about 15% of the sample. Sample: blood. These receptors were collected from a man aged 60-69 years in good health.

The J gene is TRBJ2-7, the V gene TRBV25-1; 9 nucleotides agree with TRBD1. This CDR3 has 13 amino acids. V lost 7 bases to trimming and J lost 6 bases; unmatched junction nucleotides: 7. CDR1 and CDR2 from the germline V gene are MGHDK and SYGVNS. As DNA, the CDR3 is TGTGCCAGCAAGGGACAGGGTACGGGCGAGCAGTACTTC. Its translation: CASKGQGTGEQYF.

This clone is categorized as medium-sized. The CDR3 region is CASTLAGDTDTQYF. CDR3 nucleotide sequence: TGTGCCAGCACCCTAGCGGGGGACACAGATACGCAGTATTTT. The chain recombines TRBV28 with TRBJ2-3; 10 bases align to TRBD2. Germline-derived CDR1 and CDR2 are MDHEN and SYDVKM. J gave up 2 bases and V 7 bases, and 3 bases lay outside the gene matches. The CDR3 covers 14 residues.

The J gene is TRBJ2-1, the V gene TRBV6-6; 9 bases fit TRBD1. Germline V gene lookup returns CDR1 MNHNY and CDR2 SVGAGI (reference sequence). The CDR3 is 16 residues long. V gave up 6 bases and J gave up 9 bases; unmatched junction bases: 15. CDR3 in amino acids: CASRPTGGGISGEQFF. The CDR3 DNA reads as TGTGCCAGCAGGCCGACAGGGGGGGGGATTAGTGGTGAGCAGTTCTTC.

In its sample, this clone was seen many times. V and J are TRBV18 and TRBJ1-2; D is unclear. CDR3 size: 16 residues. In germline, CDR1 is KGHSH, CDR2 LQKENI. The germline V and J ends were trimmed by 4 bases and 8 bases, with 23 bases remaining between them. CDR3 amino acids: CASSLGSGPTAGGYTF. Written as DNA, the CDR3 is TGTGCCAGCTCACTAGGTAGTGGGCCTACCGCAGGCGGCTACACCTTC.

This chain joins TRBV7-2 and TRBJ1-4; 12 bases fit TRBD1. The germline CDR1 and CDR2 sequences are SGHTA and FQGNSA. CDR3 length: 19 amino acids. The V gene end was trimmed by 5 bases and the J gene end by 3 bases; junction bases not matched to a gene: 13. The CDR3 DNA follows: TGTGCCAGCAGCCAATGGCCCCGGGACAGGGGGCGTGCTAATGAAAAACTGTTTTTT. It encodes CASSQWPRDRGRANEKLFF. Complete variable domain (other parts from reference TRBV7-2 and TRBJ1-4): GAGVSQSPSNKVTEKGKDVELRCDPISGHTALYWYRQSLGQGLEFLIYFQGNSAPDKSGLPSDRFSAERTGGSVSTLTIQRTQQEDSAVYLCASSQWPRDRGRANEKLFFGSGTQLSVL.

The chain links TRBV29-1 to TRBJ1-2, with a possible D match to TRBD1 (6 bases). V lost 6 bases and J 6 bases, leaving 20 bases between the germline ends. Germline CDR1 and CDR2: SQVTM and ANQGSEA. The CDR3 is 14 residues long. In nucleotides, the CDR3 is TGCAGCGTCCTTGCACAGGGCGTCGGGGATGGCTACACCTTC. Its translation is CSVLAQGVGDGYTF.

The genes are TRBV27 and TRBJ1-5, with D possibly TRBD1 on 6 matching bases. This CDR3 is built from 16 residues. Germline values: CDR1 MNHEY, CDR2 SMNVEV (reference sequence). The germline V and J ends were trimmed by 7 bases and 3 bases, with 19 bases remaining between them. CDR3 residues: CASNRLGAGANQPQHF. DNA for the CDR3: TGTGCCAGCAACCGATTAGGTGCAGGGGCCAATCAGCCCCAGCATTTT.

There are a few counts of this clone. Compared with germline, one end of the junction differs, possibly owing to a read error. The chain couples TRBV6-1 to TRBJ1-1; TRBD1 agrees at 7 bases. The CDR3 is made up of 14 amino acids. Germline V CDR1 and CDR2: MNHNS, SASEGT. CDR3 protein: CASTEGGLNTEAFF. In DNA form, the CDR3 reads TGTGCCAGCACTGAAGGGGGCTTGAACACTGAAGCTTTCTTT.

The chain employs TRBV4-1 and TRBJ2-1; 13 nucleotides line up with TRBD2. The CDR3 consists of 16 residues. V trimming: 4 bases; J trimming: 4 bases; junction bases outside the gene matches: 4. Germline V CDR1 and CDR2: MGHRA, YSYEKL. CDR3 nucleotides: TGCGCCAGCAGCCTGGAGGGACTAGCGGGGTACAATGAGCAGTTCTTC. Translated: CASSLEGLAGYNEQFF.

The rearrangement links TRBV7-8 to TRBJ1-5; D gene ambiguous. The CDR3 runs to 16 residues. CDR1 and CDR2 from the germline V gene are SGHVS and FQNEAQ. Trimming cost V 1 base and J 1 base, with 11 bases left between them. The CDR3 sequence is CASSLGHGLSNQPQHF. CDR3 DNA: TGTGCCAGCAGCTTAGGGCATGGACTGAGCAATCAGCCCCAGCATTTT.

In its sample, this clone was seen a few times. The CDR3 reads CASSKEGNTGELFF. The CDR3 DNA follows: TGCGCCAGCAGCAAGGAGGGGAACACCGGGGAGCTGTTTTTT. The rearrangement uses TRBV5-1 and TRBJ2-2, with a possible D match to TRBD2 (6 bases). CDR3 length: 14 amino acids. Germline V gene data show CDR1 as SGHRS and CDR2 as YFSETQ. Between the trimmed V and J ends, which lost 4 bases and 1 base, there was a span of 8 bases. The full variable domain, rest sourced from reference TRBV5-1 and TRBJ2-2, is KAGVTQTPRYLIKTRGQQVTLSCSPISGHRSVSWYQQTPGQGLQFLFEYFSETQRNKGNFPGRFSGRQFSNSRSEMNVSTLELGDSALYLCASSKEGNTGELFFGEGSRLTVL.

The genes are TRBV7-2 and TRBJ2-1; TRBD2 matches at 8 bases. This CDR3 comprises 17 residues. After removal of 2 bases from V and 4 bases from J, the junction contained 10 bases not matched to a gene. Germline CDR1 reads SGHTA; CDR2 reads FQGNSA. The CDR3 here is CASSLRAQRELYNEQFF. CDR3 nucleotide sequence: TGTGCCAGCAGCTTAAGGGCTCAGCGGGAGTTGTACAATGAGCAGTTCTTC.

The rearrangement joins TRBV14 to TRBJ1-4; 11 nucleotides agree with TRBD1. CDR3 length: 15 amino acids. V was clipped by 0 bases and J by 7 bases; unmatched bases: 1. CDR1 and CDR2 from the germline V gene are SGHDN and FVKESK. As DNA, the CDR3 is TGTGCCAGCAGCCAAGACGGGACAGGGGGTGAAAAACTGTTTTTT. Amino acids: CASSQDGTGGEKLFF.

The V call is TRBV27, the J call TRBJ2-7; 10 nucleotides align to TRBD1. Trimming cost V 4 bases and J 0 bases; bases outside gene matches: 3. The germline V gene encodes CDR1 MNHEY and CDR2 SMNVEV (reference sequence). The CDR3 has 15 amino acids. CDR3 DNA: TGTGCCAGCAGTTACCGGACAGGGGGCTCCTACGAGCAGTACTTC. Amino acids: CASSYRTGGSYEQYF.